This T cell receptor (beta chain) was observed in a study of blood T cell repertoires in COVID-19 (dated by TCRdb to about 2020). For the wider study: Collaborator samples came from the United States, Italy and Spain and covered acute and convalescent phases of COVID-19. The dataset comprised deeply sampled blood TCRbeta repertoires from subjects exposed to, actively infected with, or recovered from COVID-19. Samples came from the ongoing ImmuneRACE study (first 160 participants) plus 1,254 subjects from 6 global collaborators. The prospective study material was composed of cDNA or gDNA derived from T cells, B-cell-depleted T cells, or PBMCs. A de-identified subject ID, COVID-19 status, age in years and sex were almost always included in the sample metadata. The repertoires were released in a freely available public database meant as a resource for research on the immune response to SARS-CoV-2. Where available, HLA class I and class II types were obtained from metadata supplied by the sample provider rather than from assay-based typing.

General conclusions and limits of the study: The amount of clinical and demographic metadata varied by source and participant and was provided uncurated.

V lost 5 bases and J lost 11 bases; the stretch between them is 12 bases long. The CDR3, from cysteine to phenylalanine, totals 11 residues. CDR3 DNA only is kept here, 33 bases in frame from base 1. As encoded in the germline V gene (reference sequence), CDR1 is SEHNR while CDR2 is FQNEAQ. TCRbeta CDR3 regions were amplified from genomic DNA using the immunoSEQ Assay, a bias-controlled multiplex PCR. The published analysis was carried out like this. The number of nucleated cells in each sample was estimated from the amplification of reference gene primers within the assay. To quantify the absolute abundance of each unique TCRbeta CDR3 rearrangement, sequence reads were collapsed and filtered. For each sample, productive Simpson clonality was calculated as the square root of Simpson's diversity index over productive rearrangements. Held by TCRdb, this immuneACCESS table contains in-frame sequences only and omits some clones. Under half of the omission traces to an unresolved V gene where checked; the cause of the rest is unknown. V and J calls and clone size come straight from that table; D and trimming were deduced from the DNA. The sample table lists over 150,000 clones, about nine tenths of them with a count of one. Roughly 3.9% of the sample rests with the top ten.

As for this clone: There is no known antigen for this receptor. Nothing much larger sits one base from this clone, and base qualities are not available.

A second Seattle source provided samples from volunteer blood donors who had recovered from COVID-19. Collaborating institutions collected whole blood in K2EDTA tubes following their own protocols. For TCRbeta analysis, collaborator samples were shipped as frozen whole blood, as isolated PBMCs, or as DNA extracted from either sample type. The specimen sequenced was peripheral blood. This receptor was taken from a woman aged 60-75 years who had recovered from COVID-19. This chain joins TRBV7-9 to TRBJ1-1; the D gene is unclear. The CDR3 protein sequence reads: CASSMEASAFF. The bases read TGTGCCAGCAGCATGGAGGCGTCTGCTTTCTTT.